This is a list of T cell receptor beta chains from one sample in a study of blood T cell repertoires in COVID-19. Here immunoSEQ multiplex PCR was the method, and the copy in TCRdb shows in-frame clones only, minus some. The sample shows around 280,000 clones, roughly 89% of them seen only once. The sequenced sample consisted of PBMCs or T cells enriched from blood (not recorded which). These receptors came from a woman in her thirties or forties who had recovered from COVID-19. The CDR3 runs from the conserved cysteine through the conserved F or W. Each record gives: J gene, clone size, V gene, D gene, CDR3 protein, CDR3 DNA. The D gene is left open where the match is weak. Part of the rows lack a size; the others show once, few, many or a class for expanded clones.

>TRBJ1-2|.|TRBV7-6|.
CASSHGSNYGYTF
TGTGCCAGCAGCCATGGCAGTAACTATGGCTACACCTTC
>TRBJ1-2|once|TRBV28|TRBD1
CASRIGRTGGYGYTF
TGTGCCAGCAGAATAGGTCGGACAGGGGGCTATGGCTACACCTTC
>TRBJ2-3|.|TRBV6-2/TRBV6-3|.
CASSYIADTQYF
TGTGCCAGCAGTTACATCGCAGATACGCAGTATTTT
>TRBJ2-7|.|TRBV28|TRBD2
CASSLPGAGGYEQYF
TGTGCCAGCAGTCTCCCCGGAGCGGGAGGCTACGAGCAGTACTTC
>TRBJ2-7|.|TRBV2|TRBD1
CASRTGYEQYF
TGTGCCAGCCGGACAGGGTACGAGCAGTACTTC
>TRBJ2-7|.|TRBV4-3|.
CASSQDPGTLAYEQYF
TGCGCCAGCAGCCAAGACCCCGGGACACTCGCCTACGAGCAGTACTTC
>TRBJ1-2|.|TRBV28|.
CASSLADNYGYTF
TGTGCCAGCAGTTTGGCTGATAACTATGGCTACACCTTC
>TRBJ2-1|.|TRBV5-1|TRBD2
CASSLTSGYNEQFF
TGCGCCAGCAGCTTGACTAGCGGTTACAATGAGCAGTTCTTC
>TRBJ2-1|.|TRBV19|.
CASKGTFSGTEQFF
TGTGCCAGTAAGGGGACATTCTCCGGTACTGAGCAGTTCTTC
>TRBJ2-7|.|TRBV6-4|.
CASSVSSVSYEQYF
TGTGCCAGCAGTGTCAGTAGCGTCTCCTACGAGCAGTACTTC
>TRBJ1-4|many|TRBV29-1|.
CSAGLGADEKLFF
TGCAGCGCTGGGTTGGGGGCGGATGAAAAACTGTTTTTT
>TRBJ2-7|.|TRBV10-1|TRBD2
CASLAGCRCEQYF
TGCGCCAGTCTAGCGGGTTGCAGGTGTGAGCAGTACTTC
>TRBJ1-3|.|TRBV2|TRBD1
CASSEAWDRGNTIYF
TGTGCCAGCAGTGAAGCGTGGGACAGGGGAAACACCATATATTTT
>TRBJ1-2|.|TRBV10-1|.
CASSATRDNGGYGYTF
TGCGCCAGCAGTGCAACCCGGGACAACGGAGGCTATGGCTACACCTTC
>TRBJ2-5|.|TRBV5-3|TRBD2
CARSPRTSGSKETQYF
TGTGCCAGAAGCCCACGGACTAGCGGGAGTAAAGAGACCCAGTACTTC
>TRBJ2-1|.|TRBV28|TRBD1
CASSLVDRAINEQFF
TGTGCCAGCAGTTTAGTGGACAGGGCTATCAATGAGCAGTTCTTC
>TRBJ2-7|.|TRBV7-2|TRBD1
CASSFDRGRNEQYF
TGTGCCAGCAGCTTTGACAGGGGCCGAAACGAGCAGTACTTC
>TRBJ2-2|.|TRBV28|TRBD1
CASSLRAGGNTGELFF
TGTGCCAGCAGTTTAAGAGCAGGGGGGAACACCGGGGAGCTGTTTTTT
>TRBJ1-5|.|TRBV19|.
CASSTRGQPQHF
TGTGCCAGTAGTACCCGGGGTCAGCCCCAGCATTTT
>TRBJ1-2|.|TRBV7-9|TRBD1
CASSRGQGTYGYTF
TGTGCCAGCAGCCGTGGACAGGGAACCTATGGCTACACCTTC
>TRBJ1-1|.|TRBV14|.
CASSQGMNTEAFF
TGTGCCAGCAGTCAGGGGATGAACACTGAAGCTTTCTTT
>TRBJ2-2|.|TRBV14|TRBD2
CASSQAISGTNTGELFF
TGTGCCAGCAGCCAAGCGATTAGCGGGACGAACACCGGGGAGCTGTTTTTT
>TRBJ2-3|.|TRBV9|.
CASSILEAALLDTQYF
TGTGCCAGCAGCATTTTAGAGGCGGCTCTGTTGGATACGCAGTATTTT
>TRBJ2-7|.|TRBV24-1|TRBD1
CATSGTGLREQYF
TGTGCCACCTCCGGGACAGGGTTAAGGGAGCAGTACTTC
>TRBJ1-1|.|TRBV7-2|.
CASSLVGAVKGVTEAFF
TGTGCCAGCAGCTTAGTGGGGGCCGTGAAAGGTGTCACTGAAGCTTTCTTT
>TRBJ2-7|few|TRBV28|.
CASSLSGYEQYF
TGTGCCAGCAGTTTATCCGGGTACGAGCAGTACTTC
>TRBJ2-7|.|TRBV28|.
CASPRRRQPYEQYF
TGTGCCAGCCCTCGCCGGAGACAGCCCTACGAGCAGTACTTC
>TRBJ2-7|.|TRBV30|TRBD1
CAWSRGQGPYEQYF
TGTGCCTGGAGTCGGGGACAGGGCCCCTACGAGCAGTACTTC
>TRBJ2-7|.|TRBV13|TRBD1
CASSLGQVTYEQYF
TGTGCCAGCAGCCTGGGACAGGTTACCTACGAGCAGTACTTC
>TRBJ2-1|.|TRBV7-3|.
CASSQLGGQDEQFF
TGTGCCAGCAGCCAACTCGGGGGGCAAGATGAGCAGTTCTTC
>TRBJ2-7|.|TRBV11-3|.
CASSLRVGANGPYEQYF
TGTGCCAGCAGCTTAAGGGTGGGGGCAAACGGACCATACGAGCAGTACTTC
>TRBJ2-5|.|TRBV12-3/TRBV12-4|.
CASSLRQQETQYF
TGTGCCAGCAGTTTACGACAGCAAGAGACCCAGTACTTC
>TRBJ2-7|.|TRBV20-1|TRBD1
CSASARGQGIGPLYEQYF
TGCAGTGCTAGTGCCCGGGGACAGGGGATTGGTCCTCTATACGAGCAGTACTTC
>TRBJ1-6|.|TRBV6-5|.
CATKRTGGPNSPLHF
TGTGCCACCAAAAGGACTGGGGGCCCTAATTCACCCCTCCACTTT
>TRBJ2-3|.|TRBV4-1|.
CASSQGTRGHTDTQYF
TGCGCCAGCAGCCAAGGTACGCGGGGGCATACAGATACGCAGTATTTT
>TRBJ2-7|.|TRBV28|TRBD2
CASSPRGLAGEEQYF
TGTGCCAGCAGCCCTAGGGGGCTAGCGGGAGAGGAGCAGTACTTC
>TRBJ1-2|.|TRBV6-5|.
CASKGGENYGYTF
TGTGCCAGCAAGGGGGGGGAAAACTATGGCTACACCTTC
>TRBJ2-2|.|TRBV11-1|TRBD1
CASSQDRVGTGELFF
TGTGCCAGCAGCCAAGACAGGGTTGGAACCGGGGAGCTGTTTTTT
>TRBJ1-1|.|TRBV7-6|.
CASSLEGTLGGTEAFF
TGTGCCAGCAGCTTAGAGGGGACTTTAGGTGGGACTGAAGCTTTCTTT
>TRBJ2-7|.|TRBV23-1|TRBD2
CASTGGTSYEQYF
TGCGCCAGCACCGGGGGGACCTCCTACGAGCAGTACTTC